The text below deals with one TCR beta chain. At the DNA level, this CDR3 is encoded by other sequences in the same sample as well. These data originate in a study of shared clonotypes between healthy human individuals. On the study more broadly: Every donor yielded three CD4 naive, three CD4 memory, two CD8 naive and one CD8 memory plate.

Trimming at V came to 1 base and at J to 0 bases, leaving 2 bases not matched to a gene. The V gene's germline CDR1 is SGHTA and CDR2 FQGNSA. CDR3 length: 16 residues. Method: immunoSEQ multiplex PCR; TCRdb's copy keeps in-frame clones and lacks some. Of under 2,500,000 clones detected, approximately 94% appear once; the ten largest clones hold 0.1% to 0.15%. The sample consisted of naive CD4+ T cells sorted from blood. Described subset: CD45RA+ positively selected. V and J are TRBV7-2 and TRBJ2-1; 8 bases fit TRBD2. The source is a man aged 18 to 29 in good health. CDR3 amino acids: CASSLGLASSYNEQFF. As DNA, the CDR3 is TGTGCCAGCAGCTTAGGACTAGCGAGCTCCTACAATGAGCAGTTCTTC.